Presented here are 24 T cell receptor beta chains from one specimen sequenced in a study of breast tumors, draining lymph nodes, adjacent tissues. TCRdb reanalysed the multiplex PCR reads using MiXCR and keeps one entry per CDR3 protein. Among approximately 63,000 distinct CDR3 sequences, 45% to 65% were seen once, and the ten largest hold about 19%. Sequencing used breast tumor tissue. The receptors were sampled from a female donor with breast cancer. Some clones in this sample may be carry-over from other donors' samples.

There are many counts of this clonotype. V and J are TRBV28 and TRBJ1-2; D perhaps matches TRBD1 (6 bases). CDR1 MDHEN and CDR2 SYDVKM come from the germline V gene. Trimming removed 6 bases at V and 4 bases at J, with 15 bases between. The CDR3 sequence is 14 residues long. In DNA, the CDR3 is TGTGCCAGCAGCTGGGACACCCAAATCTATGGCTACACCTTC. It yields the protein CASSWDTQIYGYTF.

V and J are TRBV29-1 and TRBJ2-5; 9 nucleotides match TRBD1. The CDR3 runs to 15 residues. The ends lost 0 bases at V and 5 bases at J; junction bases unmatched: 7. Germline lookup yields CDR1 SQVTM and CDR2 ANQGSEA. CDR3: CSVEDLGQGTETQYF. The CDR3 DNA reads TGCAGCGTTGAAGATCTCGGACAGGGGACGGAGACCCAGTACTTC.

In this sample, this clonotype turned up once. The chain uses TRBV30 and TRBJ1-5, with D possibly being TRBD1 (5 bases). The CDR3 loop spans 15 amino acids. The germline V gene encodes CDR1 GTSNPN and CDR2 SVGIG (reference sequence). Trimming removed 0 bases from V and 5 bases from J, with 14 bases in between. CDR3 in amino acids: CAWSVRGGGDQPQHF. The CDR3 DNA reads as TGTGCCTGGAGTGTACGAGGTGGGGGGGATCAGCCCCAGCATTTT.

This clonotype was counted ten times or more. V gene TRBV7-2 combines with J gene TRBJ2-7, with 7 bases identical to TRBD2. The CDR3 is made up of 15 amino acids. V dropped 3 bases and J dropped 0; count of bases not matched to a gene: 5. Germline V gives CDR1 SGHTA, CDR2 FQGNSA. CDR3 sequence (DNA): TGTGCCAGCAGCTTTAGCGGGCTGCCCTCCTACGAGCAGTACTTC. Protein sequence: CASSFSGLPSYEQYF.

V and J are TRBV12-3 or TRBV12-4 and TRBJ2-1; D unclear. Trimming left V 8 bases short and J 2 bases short, with 13 bases between. The CDR3 spans 14 residues. CDR3 DNA: TGTGCCAGCCAGCCGCTAGTGGCCTACAATGAGCAGTTCTTC. Residues: CASQPLVAYNEQFF.

This clonotype is medium-sized in the sample. The J gene is TRBJ2-7, the V gene TRBV7-6, with D maybe TRBD2 (6 bases). CDR3 length equals 14 residues. Germline values: CDR1 SGHVS, CDR2 FNYEAQ. Trimming pared 1 base from V and 4 bases from J, leaving 11 bases between. CDR3 sequence (DNA): TGTGCCAGCAGCTTAGGATTTGGGGGGTACGAGCAGTACTTC. Its translation: CASSLGFGGYEQYF.

This clonotype was detected a few times. The V and J genes are TRBV28 and TRBJ1-5; D unresolved. The CDR3 sequence is 15 residues long. V was trimmed by 6 bases and J by 6 bases, leaving 18 bases between them. Germline V lookup: CDR1 MDHEN, CDR2 SYDVKM. CDR3 nucleotides: TGTGCCAGCAGGAAGAGTATCCTGGGCATTCAGCCCCAGCATTTT. It translates to CASRKSILGIQPQHF.

There are many counts of this clonotype. The rearrangement joins TRBV9 to TRBJ1-4; D possibly corresponds to TRBD1 (6 bases). Looked up from germline, CDR1 is SGDLS and CDR2 is YYNGEE. With 4 bases removed from V and 8 bases from J, the gap between germline ends came to 15 bases. The CDR3 covers 14 residues. CDR3 sequence: CASSSTGRGEKLFF. In DNA form, the CDR3 reads TGTGCCAGCAGCTCCACAGGGCGAGGGGAAAAACTGTTTTTT.

This clonotype was observed at least ten times. The rearrangement uses TRBV2 and TRBJ2-1, with D perhaps assigned TRBD1 or TRBD2 (6 bases each). Trimming left V 6 bases short and J 5 bases short, with 17 bases between. The CDR3 consists of 15 residues. CDR1 SNHLY and CDR2 FYNNEI come from the germline V gene. The CDR3 coding sequence is TGTGCCAGCAGCCCCGACTGGGGGGCCCACAATGAGCAGTTCTTC. Encoded protein: CASSPDWGAHNEQFF. Variable domain in full (rest from reference TRBV2 and TRBJ2-1): EPEVTQTPSHQVTQMGQEVILRCVPISNHLYFYWYRQILGQKVEFLVSFYNNEISEKSEIFDDQFSVERPDGSNFTLKIRSTKLEDSAMYFCASSPDWGAHNEQFFGPGTRLTVL.

In this sample, this clonotype turned up once. The chain joins TRBV19 to TRBJ2-5, with D possibly matching TRBD2 (6 bases). CDR3 length: 13 residues. Trimming removed 4 bases from V and 9 bases from J, with 15 bases in between. Germline loops: CDR1 LNHDA, CDR2 SQIVND (reference sequence). The chain's CDR3 is CASSTQGGQPQYF. For the CDR3, the DNA is TGTGCCAGTAGTACTCAGGGAGGTCAGCCCCAGTACTTC. The full variable domain, with the rest looked up from reference TRBV19 and TRBJ2-5, is DGGITQSPKYLFRKEGQNVTLSCEQNLNHDAMYWYRQDPGQGLRLIYYSQIVNDFQKGDIAEGYSVSREKKESFPLTVTSAQKNPTAFYLCASSTQGGQPQYFGPGTRLLVL.

This clonotype was picked up one time. This chain connects TRBV29-1 to TRBJ1-1, with D possibly matching TRBD1 (5 bases). The V and J ends lost 7 bases and 3 bases respectively, with 18 bases between them. This CDR3 spans 14 amino acids. Germline V gene sequence: CDR1 SQVTM, CDR2 ANQGSEA. The CDR3 loop reads CSAERDEGYTEAFF. CDR3 coding DNA: TGCAGCGCCGAACGGGACGAGGGGTACACTGAAGCTTTCTTT.

The rearrangement links TRBV29-1 to TRBJ2-7; D remains ambiguous. The CDR3 spans 12 residues. V gave up 5 bases and J gave up 5 bases, with 13 bases separating them. Germline values: CDR1 SQVTM, CDR2 ANQGSEA. CDR3 region: CSVLPYVDEQYF. For the CDR3, the DNA is TGCAGCGTTCTGCCCTATGTTGACGAGCAGTACTTC.

The J gene is TRBJ2-1, the V gene TRBV19; 7 bases match TRBD2. The J segment lost 8 bases and the V segment lost 3 bases, leaving 1 base of the junction unmatched. This CDR3 comprises 12 residues. Germline-derived CDR1 and CDR2 are LNHDA and SQIVND (reference sequence). The CDR3 nucleotides read TGTGCCAGTAGTATCCGGGAGGATGAGCAGTTCTTC. Residues: CASSIREDEQFF.

The count of this clonotype is one. The chain is built from TRBV6-5 and TRBJ1-3, with 7 bases matching TRBD1. CDR3 size: 15 residues. Germline V gives CDR1 MNHEY, CDR2 SVGAGI. Trimming cost V 6 bases and J 3 bases; bases outside gene matches: 8. CDR3 region: CASRSTGSLGNTIYF. For the CDR3, the DNA is TGTGCCAGCAGGTCGACAGGGTCCCTTGGAAACACCATATATTTT.

Points on this clonotype: One end of the junction does not line up with germline, which may come from a read error. DNA for the CDR3: TGTGCCAGCAGCTTAGGGAGGTTCGAGCAGTTCTTT. This translates into CASSLGRFEQFF. The chain employs TRBV7-2 and TRBJ2-1, with D perhaps matching TRBD2 (5 bases). This CDR3 is built from 12 residues. Germline V gene data show CDR1 as SGHTA and CDR2 as FQGNSA.

The chain combines TRBV12-3 or TRBV12-4 with TRBJ1-2; possibly TRBD1 for D (5 bases). The CDR3 totals 15 residues. V lost 2 bases and J 4 bases, leaving 14 bases between the germline ends. Written as DNA, the CDR3 is TGTGCCAGCAGTTTAACTTCCTTAGACAGCTATGGCTACACCTTC. It translates to CASSLTSLDSYGYTF.

The chain combines TRBV20-1 with TRBJ2-2; D is perhaps TRBD2 (7 bases). The CDR3 consists of 15 residues. Trimming stripped 3 bases from V and 5 bases from J, with 16 bases between. Germline values: CDR1 DFQATT, CDR2 SNEGSKA (reference sequence). The CDR3 spells CSARGRGASTGELFF. As DNA, the CDR3 is TGCAGTGCTAGGGGTCGGGGGGCCAGTACCGGGGAGCTGTTTTTT.

This clonotype was recorded many times. V usage is TRBV29-1 and J usage is TRBJ2-1; 7 nucleotides align to TRBD1. The germline V gene has CDR1 SQVTM and CDR2 ANQGSEA. J was trimmed by 3 bases and V by 8 bases; bases with no gene match: 4. The CDR3 is 12 amino acids. The CDR3 DNA reads as TGCAGCTTCGGGACAGACTACAATGAGCAGTTCTTC. Translated, it gives CSFGTDYNEQFF.

This clonotype was detected ten times or more. This rearrangement joins TRBV29-1 to TRBJ2-3, with D perhaps TRBD2 (5 bases). CDR3 length: 13 residues. Germline V gives CDR1 SQVTM, CDR2 ANQGSEA. V was cut by 5 bases and J by 0 bases, with 9 bases left in between. CDR3 nucleotides: TGCAGCGTTAGCGGCCCTAGCACAGATACGCAGTATTTT. Residues: CSVSGPSTDTQYF.

This clonotype has only a few counts. The chain employs TRBV18 and TRBJ1-1; D is undetermined. CDR3 length: 15 residues. Deletions cut 2 bases from V and 0 bases from J, with 10 bases between. The germline V gene encodes CDR1 KGHSH and CDR2 LQKENI. CDR3 residues: CASSPGRNMNTEAFF. As DNA, the CDR3 is TGTGCCAGCTCACCAGGACGGAACATGAACACTGAAGCTTTCTTT. Using reference TRBV18 and TRBJ1-1 for the parts outside the CDR3, the full variable domain is NAGVMQNPRHLVRRRGQEARLRCSPMKGHSHVYWYRQLPEEGLKFMVYLQKENIIDESGMPKERFSAEFPKEGPSILRIQQVVRGDSAAYFCASSPGRNMNTEAFFGQGTRLTVV.

This rearrangement joins TRBV6-5 to TRBJ1-5; TRBD1 matches at 8 bases. V lost 6 bases, J lost 7 bases, and 20 bases stayed unmatched. Germline values: CDR1 MNHEY, CDR2 SVGAGI. This CDR3 is built from 18 residues. CDR3 loop: CASSAGSAWTGKNQPQHF. DNA for the CDR3: TGTGCCAGCAGCGCAGGCTCTGCGTGGACAGGGAAGAACCAGCCCCAGCATTTT.

The DNA for the CDR3 is TGCGCCAGCAGCCTCCACACAGATACGCAGTATTTT. Residues: CASSLHTDTQYF. The chain has TRBV5-1 and TRBJ2-3; D uncertain. The V end lost 4 bases, the J end lost 2 bases, and 5 bases lay between the germline ends. The CDR3 extends over 12 amino acids. Germline CDR1 SGHRS, CDR2 YFSETQ. Using reference TRBV5-1 and TRBJ2-3 for the parts outside the CDR3, the full variable domain is KAGVTQTPRYLIKTRGQQVTLSCSPISGHRSVSWYQQTPGQGLQFLFEYFSETQRNKGNFPGRFSGRQFSNSRSEMNVSTLELGDSALYLCASSLHTDTQYFGPGTRLTVL.

Turning to this clonotype: Compared with germline, one end of the junction differs, possibly owing to a read error. The chain recombines TRBV20-1 with TRBJ1-2; 9 bases agree with TRBD1. Germline assignment: CDR1 DFQATT and CDR2 SNEGSKA (reference sequence). This CDR3 has 13 residues. The CDR3, as DNA: TGCAGTGCTAGGGCTGGACAGGGGTCTGCCTACGCCTTC. This sequence encodes CSARAGQGSAYAF.

In its sample, this clonotype was seen a few times. This chain links TRBV12-3 or TRBV12-4 with TRBJ1-6, with D uncertain. CDR3 size: 14 residues. Trimming pared 8 bases from V and 9 bases from J, leaving 17 bases between. The CDR3 here is CASSLSERLSPLHF. In nucleotides, the CDR3 is TGTGCCAGCTCGCTAAGCGAGAGACTTTCACCCCTCCACTTT.